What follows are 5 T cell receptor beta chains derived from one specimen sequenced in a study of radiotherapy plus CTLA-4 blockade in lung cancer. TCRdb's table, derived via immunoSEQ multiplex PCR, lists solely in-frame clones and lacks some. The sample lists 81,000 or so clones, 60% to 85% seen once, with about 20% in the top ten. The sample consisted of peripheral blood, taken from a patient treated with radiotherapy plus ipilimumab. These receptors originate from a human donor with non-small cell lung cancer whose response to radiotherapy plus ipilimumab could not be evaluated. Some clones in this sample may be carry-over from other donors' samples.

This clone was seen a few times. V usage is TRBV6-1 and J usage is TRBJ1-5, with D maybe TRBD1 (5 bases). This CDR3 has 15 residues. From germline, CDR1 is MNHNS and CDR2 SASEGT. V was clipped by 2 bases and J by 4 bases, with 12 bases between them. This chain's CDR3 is CASSESRAGNQPQHF. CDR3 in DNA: TGTGCCAGCAGTGAATCTCGGGCAGGGAATCAGCCCCAGCATTTT.

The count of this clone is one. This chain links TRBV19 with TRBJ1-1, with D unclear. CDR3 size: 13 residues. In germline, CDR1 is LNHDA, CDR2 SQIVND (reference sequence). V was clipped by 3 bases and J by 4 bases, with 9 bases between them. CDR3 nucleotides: TGTGCCAGTAGTATCGGGTGGATCACTGAAGCTTTCTTT. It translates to CASSIGWITEAFF.

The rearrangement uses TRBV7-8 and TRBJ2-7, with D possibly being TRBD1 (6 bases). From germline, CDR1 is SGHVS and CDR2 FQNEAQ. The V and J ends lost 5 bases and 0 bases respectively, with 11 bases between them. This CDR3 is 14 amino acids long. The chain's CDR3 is CASSLSGASYEQYF. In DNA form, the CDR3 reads TGTGCCAGCAGCCTATCAGGGGCCTCCTACGAGCAGTACTTC.

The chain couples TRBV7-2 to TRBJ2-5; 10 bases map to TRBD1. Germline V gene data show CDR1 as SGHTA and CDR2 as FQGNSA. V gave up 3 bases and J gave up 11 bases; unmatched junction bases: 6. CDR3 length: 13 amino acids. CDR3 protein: CASSLGQGRLQYF. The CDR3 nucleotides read TGTGCCAGCAGCTTGGGACAGGGGAGGTTGCAGTACTTC.

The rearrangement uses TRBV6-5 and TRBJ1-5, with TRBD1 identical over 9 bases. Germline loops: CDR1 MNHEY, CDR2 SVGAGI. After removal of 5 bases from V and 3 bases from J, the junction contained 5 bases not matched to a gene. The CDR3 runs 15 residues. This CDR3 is CASSRGQGPNQPQHF. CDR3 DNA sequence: TGTGCCAGCAGTAGGGGACAGGGCCCCAATCAGCCCCAGCATTTT.